These 18 T cell receptor beta chains were sequenced from one sample in a study of metastatic and nonmetastatic thyroid tumors. All patients were treatment-naive before thyroid surgery. With MiXCR, TCRdb called clones anew from the PCR reads. Of about 21,000 clones listed, about a quarter were seen once; the top ten hold about a fifth. The material sequenced was blood. Source of these receptors: a female donor with papillary thyroid cancer or a benign thyroid nodule (not recorded which). Some clones in this sample may be carry-over from other donors' samples.

In this sample, this clone turned up many times. CDR3 in DNA: TGTGCCACCAGTGATTTGGTGGATGGCTACACCTTC. This gives the protein CATSDLVDGYTF. The V call is TRBV24-1, the J call TRBJ1-2; no clear D. This CDR3 has 12 amino acids. Trimming stripped 0 bases from V and 6 bases from J, with 4 bases between. CDR1 is KGHDR, CDR2 SFDVKD, per germline.

By its share, this clone is medium-sized. The chain carries TRBV20-1 and TRBJ1-2, with D possibly matching TRBD1 (6 bases). CDR1 and CDR2 from the germline V gene are DFQATT and SNEGSKA (reference sequence). Trimming removed 5 bases from V and 4 bases from J, with 11 bases in between. This CDR3 has 12 residues. The CDR3 region is CSAPRDTYGYTF. The CDR3, as DNA: TGCAGTGCTCCCCGGGACACCTATGGCTACACCTTC.

The table lists this clone with many counts. The chain is built from TRBV5-1 and TRBJ2-7, with 15 bases fitting TRBD2. The CDR3 spans 18 residues. V was pared by 4 bases and J by 0 bases, with 8 bases of the junction left unmatched. The V gene's germline CDR1 is SGHRS and CDR2 YFSETQ. The CDR3 protein is CASSEGLAGGRSSYEQYF. The DNA of the CDR3 is TGCGCCAGCAGCGAGGGACTAGCGGGGGGTAGGAGCTCCTACGAGCAGTACTTC.

Many counts were recorded for this clone. The CDR3 region has the DNA TGTGCCAGCAGTTACGGGGTTTATGGCTACACCTTC. It is translated as CASSYGVYGYTF. V gene TRBV6-2 or TRBV6-3 combines with J gene TRBJ1-2; no clear D gene. The V gene lost 2 bases and the J gene lost 5 bases, with 6 bases spanning the gap. Looked up from germline, CDR1 is MNHEY and CDR2 is SVGEGT. The CDR3 loop spans 12 amino acids.

This clone occurred once. V usage is TRBV7-8 and J usage is TRBJ1-1; tentatively, D is TRBD1 (6 bases). The germline CDR1 and CDR2 sequences are SGHVS and FQNEAQ. V lost 4 bases, J lost 1 base, and 7 bases lay in between. The CDR3 runs to 13 residues. This chain's CDR3 is CASSSTGNTEAFF. The CDR3 DNA is TGTGCCAGCAGCTCGACAGGGAACACTGAAGCTTTCTTT.

This clone showed up just a few times. The genes are TRBV12-3 or TRBV12-4 and TRBJ1-2; TRBD1 might be the D (5 bases). V was trimmed by 3 bases and J by 8 bases, leaving 7 bases between them. This CDR3 contains 11 residues. CDR3 amino acids: CASSFRGGYTF. The CDR3 DNA follows: TGTGCCAGCAGTTTTAGGGGCGGCTACACCTTC.

On this clone: The junction does not match germline at one end; this may be a read error. The chain employs TRBV11-1 and TRBJ2-1, with TRBD2 matching over 12 bases. CDR1 is SGHAT, CDR2 FQDESV, per germline (reference sequence). The CDR3 runs 16 residues. DNA for the CDR3: TGTGCCAGCAGCCTCCGACGACTAGCGGGGGCAAATGCGCAGTTCTTC. Amino acids: CASSLRRLAGANAQFF.

This clone showed up many times. The rearrangement joins TRBV5-4 to TRBJ1-6; unclear D gene. Germline CDR1 and CDR2: SGHNT and YYREEE (reference sequence). This CDR3 has 14 amino acids. With 0 bases removed from V and 10 bases from J, the gap between germline ends came to 11 bases. CDR3 coding DNA: TGTGCCAGCAGCTTGGGGTCCAGTTTCTCACCCCTCCACTTT. As protein: CASSLGSSFSPLHF.

This clone has at least ten counts. The J gene is TRBJ2-1, the V gene TRBV30; TRBD2 aligns across 12 bases. The junction had 7 bases not matched to a gene; V was cut back by 3 bases and J by 4 bases. This CDR3 is 16 amino acids long. The germline gives CDR1 GTSNPN, CDR2 SVGIG (reference sequence). The CDR3 DNA reads as TGTGCCTGGAGACCCCCTAGCGGGAGGGTTTACAATGAGCAGTTCTTC. The encoded protein is CAWRPPSGRVYNEQFF.

Many counts were recorded for this clone. This rearrangement joins TRBV6-6 to TRBJ2-1; D is possibly TRBD1 (5 bases). The V end was cut by 1 base, the J end by 0 bases, with 16 bases between. From germline, CDR1 is MNHNY and CDR2 SVGAGI (reference sequence). This CDR3 has 18 amino acids. The CDR3, as DNA: TGTGCCAGCAGTTACTTTGGGTGGGGCCGCCGCTCCTACAATGAGCAGTTCTTC. It is translated as CASSYFGWGRRSYNEQFF.

Concerning this clone: One end of the junction does not line up with germline, which may come from a read error. V and J are TRBV5-5 and TRBJ2-7; unclear D gene. There are 16 residues in the CDR3. Germline V gives CDR1 SGHKS, CDR2 YYEKEE (reference sequence). The CDR3 loop reads CASRLASLGLRYEQYF. Here the CDR3 DNA reads TGTGCCAGCAGATTGGCCTCGTTGGGTCTGCGGTACGAGCAGTACTTC.

This clone qualifies as medium-sized. This chain connects TRBV5-1 to TRBJ1-2, with 8 bases matching TRBD1. The CDR3 length is 15 residues. V shed 4 bases and J 8 bases; nucleotides not matched to a gene: 13. Germline V lookup: CDR1 SGHRS, CDR2 YFSETQ. CDR3 DNA: TGCGCCAGCAGCCTTCGGACAGGGACGTCCTTCGGCTACACCTTC. Protein product: CASSLRTGTSFGYTF.

With regard to this clone: An end of the junction does not agree with germline; a read error may underlie this. This rearrangement joins TRBV12-3 or TRBV12-4 to TRBJ1-1, with unresolved D. The CDR3 length is 13 residues. The CDR3 spells CSSILSRHTEAFF. The CDR3 region has the DNA TGTTCCAGCATTTTAAGCAGGCACACTGAAGCTTTCTTT.

This clone was observed at least ten times. The rearrangement joins TRBV19 to TRBJ1-2, with 7 bases that match TRBD1. The CDR3 has 13 amino acids. Looked up from germline, CDR1 is LNHDA and CDR2 is SQIVND (reference sequence). After removal of 10 bases from V and 3 bases from J, the junction contained 8 bases not matched to a gene. The chain's CDR3 is CATQTGPYYGYTF. The CDR3 nucleotides are TGTGCCACACAGACAGGGCCTTACTATGGCTACACCTTC.

This clone is labeled as medium-sized. The chain links TRBV19 to TRBJ2-7; D perhaps matches TRBD1 (6 bases). The CDR3 length is 14 residues. CDR1 and CDR2 (germline): LNHDA, SQIVND (reference sequence). V lost 0 bases and J 2 bases, leaving 8 bases between the germline ends. The CDR3 sequence: CASSIDRGTYEQYF. CDR3 nucleotides: TGTGCCAGTAGTATAGACAGGGGCACCTACGAGCAGTACTTC.

This clone was recorded at least ten times. The chain employs TRBV4-1 and TRBJ2-5; 13 positions agree with TRBD2. J lost 1 base, V lost 4 bases, and 3 bases had no gene match. CDR1 is MGHRA and CDR2 is YSYEKL in the germline V gene. This CDR3 spans 16 amino acids. The CDR3 loop is CASSPRLAGGQETQYF. For the CDR3, the DNA is TGCGCCAGCAGCCCCCGACTAGCGGGGGGCCAAGAGACCCAGTACTTC.

About this clone itself: A junction end diverges from the germline sequence, so it may reflect a read error. CDR3 DNA sequence: TGCTGTGCTAGAGGGGATTCGGATAGCAATCAGCCCCAGCATTTT. Protein: CCARGDSDSNQPQHF. V is TRBV20-1 and J is TRBJ1-5; perhaps TRBD1 as D (5 bases). The CDR3 spans 15 residues. Germline V lookup: CDR1 DFQATT, CDR2 SNEGSKA (reference sequence).

In its sample, this clone was seen many times. The chain is built from TRBV27 and TRBJ1-4, with 9 bases fitting TRBD1. The CDR3 is 16 residues long. Germline V gives CDR1 MNHEY, CDR2 SMNVEV (reference sequence). With V trimmed by 6 bases and J by 5 bases, 10 bases remained unmatched. CDR3 bases: TGTGCCAGCAGATACAGGGGGCTCGCCGCCAATGAAAAACTGTTTTTT. Translated, it gives CASRYRGLAANEKLFF.